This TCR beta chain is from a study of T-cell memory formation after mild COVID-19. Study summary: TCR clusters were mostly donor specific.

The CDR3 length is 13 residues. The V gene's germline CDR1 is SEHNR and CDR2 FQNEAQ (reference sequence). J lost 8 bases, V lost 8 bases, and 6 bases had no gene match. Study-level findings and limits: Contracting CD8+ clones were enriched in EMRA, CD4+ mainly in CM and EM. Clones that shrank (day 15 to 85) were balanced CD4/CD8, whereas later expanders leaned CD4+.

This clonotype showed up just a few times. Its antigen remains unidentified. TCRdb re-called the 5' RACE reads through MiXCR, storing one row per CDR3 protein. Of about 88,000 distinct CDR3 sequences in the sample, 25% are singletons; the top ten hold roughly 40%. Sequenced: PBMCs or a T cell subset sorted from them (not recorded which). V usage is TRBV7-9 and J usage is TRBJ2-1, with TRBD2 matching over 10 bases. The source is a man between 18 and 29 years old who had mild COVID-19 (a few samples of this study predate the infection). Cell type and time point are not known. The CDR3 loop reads CASLTSGVYEQFF. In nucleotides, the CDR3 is TGTGCCAGCCTAACTAGCGGGGTTTATGAGCAGTTCTTC.